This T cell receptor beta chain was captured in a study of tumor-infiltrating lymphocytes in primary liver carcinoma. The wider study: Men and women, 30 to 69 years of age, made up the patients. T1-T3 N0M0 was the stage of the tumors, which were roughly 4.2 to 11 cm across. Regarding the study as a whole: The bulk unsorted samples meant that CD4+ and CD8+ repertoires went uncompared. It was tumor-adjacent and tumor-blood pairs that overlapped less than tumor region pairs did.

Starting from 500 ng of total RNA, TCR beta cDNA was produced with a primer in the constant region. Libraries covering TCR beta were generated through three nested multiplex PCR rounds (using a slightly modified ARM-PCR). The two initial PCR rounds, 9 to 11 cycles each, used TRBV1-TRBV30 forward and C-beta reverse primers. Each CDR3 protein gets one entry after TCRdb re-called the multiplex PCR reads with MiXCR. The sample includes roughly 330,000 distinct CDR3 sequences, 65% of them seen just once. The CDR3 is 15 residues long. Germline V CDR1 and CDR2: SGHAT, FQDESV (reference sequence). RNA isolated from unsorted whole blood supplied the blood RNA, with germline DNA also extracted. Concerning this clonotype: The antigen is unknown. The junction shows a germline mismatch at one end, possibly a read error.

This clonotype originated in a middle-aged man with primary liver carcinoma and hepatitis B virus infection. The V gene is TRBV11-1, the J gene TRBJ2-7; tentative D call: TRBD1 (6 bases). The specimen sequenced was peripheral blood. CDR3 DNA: TGTGCCAGCAACAACACGGGACAAATCTCCTACGAGCAATACTTC. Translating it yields CASNNTGQISYEQYF.